This T cell receptor beta chain originates from a study of technical replicates of blood from several donors. Method: immunoSEQ multiplex PCR; TCRdb's copy keeps in-frame clones and lacks some. The table lists 70,000 to 95,000 clones, 85% to 95% of them singletons. CDR1 is SGHTA, CDR2 FQGNSA, per germline. The CDR3 is 15 amino acids. V was cut by 5 bases and J by 3 bases, with 16 bases left in between. This TCR was sampled from a human donor in good health. The rearrangement joins TRBV7-2 to TRBJ2-5; weak D call: TRBD2 (6 bases). Specimen: T cells isolated from PBMCs. The CDR3 DNA reads TGTGCCAGCAGCCTCACTATAGCGGAGGAAGAGACCCAGTACTTC. It codes for CASSLTIAEEETQYF. The full variable domain, rest sourced from reference TRBV7-2 and TRBJ2-5, is GAGVSQSPSNKVTEKGKDVELRCDPISGHTALYWYRQSLGQGLEFLIYFQGNSAPDKSGLPSDRFSAERTGGSVSTLTIQRTQQEDSAVYLCASSLTIAEEETQYFGPGTRLLVL.